This T cell receptor beta chain was obtained from a study of beta chain features in type 1 diabetes. This clone was counted only a few times. Sequenced material consisted of expressed TCRB transcripts (all of the isolated RNA was reverse transcribed). Assay: immunoSEQ multiplex PCR; the TCRdb copy retains only in-frame clones and omits some. Among 350,000 to 400,000 clones, about 15% were seen once, and the ten largest hold 0.019%. Germline V gene data show CDR1 as SNHLY and CDR2 as FYNNEI. Trimming cost V 9 bases and J 1 base, with 12 bases left between them. This CDR3 region has 13 residues. Sequenced sample: naive CD4+ T cells from blood. This chain connects TRBV2 to TRBJ1-1; D remains ambiguous. The receptor comes from a woman aged 18 to 35 in good health. CDR3 DNA: TGTGCCAGAAGAACAGATACGAACACTGAAGCTTTCTTT. Its translation: CARRTDTNTEAFF.